What follows describes a single T cell receptor (beta chain). Sequencing was performed with immunoSEQ multiplex PCR; in TCRdb, only in-frame clones are kept and a portion is missing. The profile shows roughly 250,000 clones, just over 90% of them singletons. The record originates from a study of blood T cell repertoires in COVID-19. The study recruited people aged roughly 18 to 100 years across approximately 23 US areas. The CDR3 runs to 18 residues. The germline gives CDR1 MDHEN, CDR2 SYDVKM. V was shortened by 5 bases and J by 4 bases, with 26 bases between the two germline ends. The sample was PBMCs or T cells enriched from blood (not recorded which). V usage is TRBV28 and J usage is TRBJ1-1; D might be TRBD1 (6 bases). This TCR came from a woman between 18 and 30 years old who had recovered from COVID-19. CDR3 amino acids: CASSDGGTTGVWGTEAFF. The CDR3 bases are TGTGCCAGCAGTGACGGGGGGACGACAGGTGTATGGGGCACTGAAGCTTTCTTT.